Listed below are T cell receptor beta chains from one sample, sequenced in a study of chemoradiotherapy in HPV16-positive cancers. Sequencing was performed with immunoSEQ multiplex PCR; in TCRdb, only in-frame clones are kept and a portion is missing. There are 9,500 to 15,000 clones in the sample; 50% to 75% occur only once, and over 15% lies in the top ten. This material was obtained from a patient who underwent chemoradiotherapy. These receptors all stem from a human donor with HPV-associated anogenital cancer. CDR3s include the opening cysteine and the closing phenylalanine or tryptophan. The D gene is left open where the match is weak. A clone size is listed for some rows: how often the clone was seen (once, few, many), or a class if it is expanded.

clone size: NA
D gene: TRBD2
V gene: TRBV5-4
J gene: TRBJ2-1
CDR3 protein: CASSLGLAGANEQFF
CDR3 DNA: TGTGCCAGCAGCTTGGGACTAGCGGGGGCCAATGAGCAGTTCTTC

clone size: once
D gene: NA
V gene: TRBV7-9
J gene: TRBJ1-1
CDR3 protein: CASSPPSRGLNTEAFF
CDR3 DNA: TGTGCCAGCAGCCCCCCTTCGAGAGGTCTGAACACTGAAGCTTTCTTT

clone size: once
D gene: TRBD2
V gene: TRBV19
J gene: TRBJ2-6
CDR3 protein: CASSIESTPLAGGANVLTF
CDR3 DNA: TGTGCCAGTAGTATAGAATCGACTCCGCTAGCGGGAGGGGCCAACGTCCTGACTTTC

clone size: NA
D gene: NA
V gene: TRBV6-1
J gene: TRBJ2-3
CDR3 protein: CASSARDGSHLSTDTQYF
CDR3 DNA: TGTGCCAGCAGTGCCCGGGACGGAAGCCACCTTAGCACAGATACGCAGTATTTT

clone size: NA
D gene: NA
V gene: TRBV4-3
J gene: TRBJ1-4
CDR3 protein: CASSRQTGTNEKLFF
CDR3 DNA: TGCGCCAGCAGCCGTCAGACCGGAACTAATGAAAAACTGTTTTTT

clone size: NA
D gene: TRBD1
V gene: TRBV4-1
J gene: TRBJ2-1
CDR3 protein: CASSHNRGDEQFF
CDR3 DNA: TGCGCCAGCAGCCACAACAGGGGAGATGAGCAGTTCTTC

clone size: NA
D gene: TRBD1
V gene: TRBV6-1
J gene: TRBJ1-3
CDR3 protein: CASSEDPQGSGNTIYF
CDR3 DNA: TGTGCCAGCAGTGAAGACCCACAGGGGTCTGGAAACACCATATATTTT

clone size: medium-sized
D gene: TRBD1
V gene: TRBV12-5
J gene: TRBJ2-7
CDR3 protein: CASGQGTGGFMSSYEQYF
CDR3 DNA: TGTGCTAGTGGTCAAGGGACAGGGGGTTTTATGAGCTCCTACGAGCAGTACTTC

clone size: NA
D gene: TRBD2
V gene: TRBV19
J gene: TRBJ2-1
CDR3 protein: CASTLAGGPVGFNEQFF
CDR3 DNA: TGTGCCAGTACACTAGCGGGAGGGCCAGTGGGGTTCAATGAGCAGTTCTTC

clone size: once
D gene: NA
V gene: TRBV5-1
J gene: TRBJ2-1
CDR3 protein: CASTLAGPYNEQFF
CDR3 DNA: TGCGCCAGCACTCTGGCGGGTCCCTACAATGAGCAGTTCTTC

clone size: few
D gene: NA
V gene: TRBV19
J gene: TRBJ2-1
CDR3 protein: CASSITLKRNSYNEQFF
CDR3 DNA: TGTGCCAGTAGTATAACCCTAAAGCGGAATTCCTACAATGAGCAGTTCTTC

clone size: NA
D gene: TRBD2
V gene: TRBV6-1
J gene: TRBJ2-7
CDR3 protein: CASSRTSASYEQYF
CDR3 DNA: TGTGCCAGCAGTCGGACTAGCGCTTCCTACGAGCAGTACTTC

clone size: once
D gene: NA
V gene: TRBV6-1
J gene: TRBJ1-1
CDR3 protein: CASSAAFDTEAFF
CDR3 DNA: TGTGCCAGCAGTGCTGCCTTCGACACTGAAGCTTTCTTT

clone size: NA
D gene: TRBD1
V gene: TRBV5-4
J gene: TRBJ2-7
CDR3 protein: CASSPQRGQGANEQYF
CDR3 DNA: TGTGCCAGCAGCCCTCAACGGGGACAGGGGGCTAACGAGCAGTACTTC

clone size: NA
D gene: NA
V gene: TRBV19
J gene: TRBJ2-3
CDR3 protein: CASSRPDIHTQYF
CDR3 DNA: TGTGCCAGTAGTAGGCCCGACATCCATACGCAGTATTTT

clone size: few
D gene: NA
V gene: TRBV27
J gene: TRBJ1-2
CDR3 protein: CASSFRAANYGYTF
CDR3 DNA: TGTGCCAGCAGTTTTAGAGCAGCGAACTATGGCTACACCTTC

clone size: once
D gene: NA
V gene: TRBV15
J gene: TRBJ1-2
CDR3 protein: CATSRDYTGNLYTF
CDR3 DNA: TGTGCCACCAGCAGAGATTACACCGGAAACCTCTACACCTTC

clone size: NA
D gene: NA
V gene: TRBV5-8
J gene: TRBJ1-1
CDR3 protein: CASSLGVKTTEAFF
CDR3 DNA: TGTGCCAGCAGCTTGGGGGTGAAGACCACTGAAGCTTTCTTT

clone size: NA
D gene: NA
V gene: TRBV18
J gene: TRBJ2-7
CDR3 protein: CASSRSRDASYEQYF
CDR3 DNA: TGTGCCAGCTCTCGCTCCCGGGACGCTTCCTACGAGCAGTACTTC

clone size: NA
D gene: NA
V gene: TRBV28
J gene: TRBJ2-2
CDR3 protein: CASSLRGRTGELFF
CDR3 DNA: TGTGCCAGCAGTTTAAGGGGACGAACCGGGGAGCTGTTTTTT

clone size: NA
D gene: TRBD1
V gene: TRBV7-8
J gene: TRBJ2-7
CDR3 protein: CASSLQRRDSSSYEQYF
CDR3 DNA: TGTGCCAGCAGCTTACAGCGCCGGGACAGTTCTTCCTACGAGCAGTACTTC

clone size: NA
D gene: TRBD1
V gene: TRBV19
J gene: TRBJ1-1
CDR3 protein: CASSTGTGRGSTEAFF
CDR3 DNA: TGTGCCAGTAGTACGGGGACAGGGCGTGGATCCACTGAAGCTTTCTTT

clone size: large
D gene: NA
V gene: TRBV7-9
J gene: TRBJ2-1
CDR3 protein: CASLDYLQATYNEQFF
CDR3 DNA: TGTGCCAGCCTCGATTATCTGCAGGCCACCTACAATGAGCAGTTCTTC

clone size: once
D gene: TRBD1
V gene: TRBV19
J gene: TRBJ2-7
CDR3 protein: CASSIDLATGVLEQYF
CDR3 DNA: TGTGCCAGTAGTATAGATCTGGCGACAGGGGTCCTCGAGCAGTACTTC

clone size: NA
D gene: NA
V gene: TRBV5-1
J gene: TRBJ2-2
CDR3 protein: CASRDGLANTGELFF
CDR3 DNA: TGCGCCAGCCGCGACGGGCTAGCGAACACCGGGGAGCTGTTTTTT

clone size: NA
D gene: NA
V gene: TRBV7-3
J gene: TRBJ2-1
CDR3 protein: CASSQEVSDEQFF
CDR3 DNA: TGTGCCAGCAGCCAGGAGGTCAGCGATGAGCAGTTCTTC

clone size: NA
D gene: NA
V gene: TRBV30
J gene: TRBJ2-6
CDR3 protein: CAWSRLSGANVLTF
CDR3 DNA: TGTGCCTGGTCCCGGCTCTCTGGGGCCAACGTCCTGACTTTC

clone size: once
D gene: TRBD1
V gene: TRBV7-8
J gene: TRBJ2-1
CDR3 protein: CASSSMRGQGRSYNEQFF
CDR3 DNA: TGTGCCAGCAGCTCCATGAGGGGACAGGGAAGGTCCTACAATGAGCAGTTCTTC

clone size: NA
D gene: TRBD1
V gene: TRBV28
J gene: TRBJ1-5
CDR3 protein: CASSPQPGQGFGSNQPQHF
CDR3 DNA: TGTGCCAGCAGTCCACAACCGGGACAGGGGTTCGGCAGCAATCAGCCCCAGCATTTT

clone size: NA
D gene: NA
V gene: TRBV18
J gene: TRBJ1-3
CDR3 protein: CASSPLPQGSGNTIYF
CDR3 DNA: TGTGCCAGCTCACCACTACCCCAGGGTTCTGGAAACACCATATATTTT

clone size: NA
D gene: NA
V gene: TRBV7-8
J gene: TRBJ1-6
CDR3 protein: CASSVQGFSYNSPLHF
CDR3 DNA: TGTGCCAGCAGCGTACAGGGTTTCTCCTATAATTCACCCCTCCACTTT

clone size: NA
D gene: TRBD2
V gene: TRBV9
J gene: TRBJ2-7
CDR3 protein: CASSVEGGRSEQYF
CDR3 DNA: TGTGCCAGCAGCGTAGAGGGCGGGAGGTCCGAGCAGTACTTC

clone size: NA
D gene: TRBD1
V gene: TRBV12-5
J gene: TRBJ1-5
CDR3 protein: CASGMDSPGGPGTQPQHF
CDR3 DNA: TGTGCTAGTGGCATGGACTCTCCAGGGGGCCCTGGTACTCAGCCCCAGCATTTT

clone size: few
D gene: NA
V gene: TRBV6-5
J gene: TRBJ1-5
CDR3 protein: CASSYSYGNQPQHF
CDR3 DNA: TGTGCCAGCAGTTACTCGTATGGGAATCAGCCCCAGCATTTT

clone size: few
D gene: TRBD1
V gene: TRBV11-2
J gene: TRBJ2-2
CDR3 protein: CASSLDGVGTGNTGELFF
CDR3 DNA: TGTGCCAGCAGCTTAGACGGGGTCGGGACAGGGAACACCGGGGAGCTGTTTTTT

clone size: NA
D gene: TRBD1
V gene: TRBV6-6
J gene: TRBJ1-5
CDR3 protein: CASKIRTGTNQPQHF
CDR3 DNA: TGTGCCAGCAAAATTCGGACAGGGACCAATCAGCCCCAGCATTTT

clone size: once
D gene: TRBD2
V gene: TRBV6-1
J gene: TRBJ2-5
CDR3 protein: CASSELAGGQETQYF
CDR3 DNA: TGTGCCAGCAGTGAACTAGCGGGGGGGCAAGAGACCCAGTACTTC

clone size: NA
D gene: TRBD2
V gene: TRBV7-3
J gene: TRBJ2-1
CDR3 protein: CASSAYSGGANEQFF
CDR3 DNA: TGTGCCAGCAGCGCATATAGCGGGGGGGCAAATGAGCAGTTCTTC

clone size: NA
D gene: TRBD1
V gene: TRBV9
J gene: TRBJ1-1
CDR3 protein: CASSPATGPMNTEAFF
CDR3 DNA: TGTGCCAGCAGCCCAGCGACAGGGCCCATGAACACTGAAGCTTTCTTT

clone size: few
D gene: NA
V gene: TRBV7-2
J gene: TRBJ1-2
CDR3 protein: CASSPQTGAGGGYTF
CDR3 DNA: TGTGCCAGCAGCCCGCAGACAGGAGCCGGGGGGGGCTACACCTTC

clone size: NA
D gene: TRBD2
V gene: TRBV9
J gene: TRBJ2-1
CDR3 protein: CASSGEGRTPLNNEQFF
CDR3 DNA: TGTGCCAGCAGCGGGGAGGGTAGAACTCCCCTGAACAATGAGCAGTTCTTC

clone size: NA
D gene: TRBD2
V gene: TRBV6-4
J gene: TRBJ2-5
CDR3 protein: CASSVRLAGQETQYF
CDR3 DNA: TGTGCCAGCAGTGTCAGACTAGCCGGCCAAGAGACCCAGTACTTC

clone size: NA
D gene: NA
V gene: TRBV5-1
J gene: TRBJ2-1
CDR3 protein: CASSDRGGGSYNEQFF
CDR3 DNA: TGCGCCAGCAGCGACCGAGGCGGCGGCTCCTACAATGAGCAGTTCTTC

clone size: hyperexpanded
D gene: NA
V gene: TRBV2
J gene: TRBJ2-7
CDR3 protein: CASSSPQAPLGEQYF
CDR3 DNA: TGTGCCAGCAGTAGTCCACAGGCGCCATTGGGGGAGCAGTACTTC

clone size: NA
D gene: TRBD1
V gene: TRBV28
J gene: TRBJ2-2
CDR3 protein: CASRTDRAIGELFF
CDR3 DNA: TGTGCCAGCAGAACAGACAGGGCGATCGGGGAGCTGTTTTTT

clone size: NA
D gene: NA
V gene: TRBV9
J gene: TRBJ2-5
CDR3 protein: CASSPYPGADEETQYF
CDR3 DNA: TGTGCCAGCAGCCCATATCCCGGGGCAGATGAAGAGACCCAGTACTTC

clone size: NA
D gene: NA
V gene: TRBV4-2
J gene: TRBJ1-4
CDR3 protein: CASSQDWLRGIEEKLFF
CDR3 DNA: TGTGCCAGCAGCCAAGATTGGTTAAGAGGGATAGAGGAAAAACTGTTTTTT

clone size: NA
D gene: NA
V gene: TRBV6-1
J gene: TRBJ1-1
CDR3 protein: CATGGINTEAFF
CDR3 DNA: TGTGCCACCGGTGGGATAAACACTGAAGCTTTCTTT

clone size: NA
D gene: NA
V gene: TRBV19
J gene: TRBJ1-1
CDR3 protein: CASSTNRRTEAFF
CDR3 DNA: TGTGCCAGTAGTACCAATAGAAGGACTGAAGCTTTCTTT